This T cell receptor beta chain was identified during a study of blood T cells in healthy people across ages. A second PCR, run for about 6 to 11 cycles, used a sample-barcoded 5' primer plus a J-beta primer mix. TCRdb reanalysed the 5' RACE reads using MiXCR and keeps one entry per CDR3 protein. The sample yields about 1,400,000 distinct CDR3 sequences, 35% to 45% seen once. The CDR3 contains 20 residues. The V end was cut by 4 bases, the J end by 6 bases, with 31 bases between. Germline V gene sequence: CDR1 SGHAT, CDR2 FQNNGV. This clonotype was counted between two and nine times. What it binds is not known. Findings and caveats of the study: Donor CMV status, an unknown factor, possibly confounded changes in expanded clonotypes. TCR beta diversity per million T cells fell roughly linearly with age.

This sequence joins TRBV11-2 and TRBJ2-4, with a possible D match to TRBD1 (7 bases). The receptor was isolated from a woman between 18 and 30 years old in good health. Material for sequencing was blood. The CDR3 nucleotides read TGTGCCAGCAGCTCCTATCCGCTCACCGCGGGACAGAATCTCCGAAACATTCAGTACTTC. Its translation is CASSSYPLTAGQNLRNIQYF.